This T cell receptor (beta chain) was sequenced in a study of CD8 T cells in ankylosing spondylitis. Overall study results and limits: Relatively rare in peripheral blood, disease-linked clones were also CD8+.

This clonotype appeared a few times. Its antigen is not identified. TCRdb redid the calling of the 5' RACE reads with MiXCR, one entry per CDR3 protein. Of around 320,000 distinct CDR3 sequences detected, roughly 20% appear once; the ten largest clones hold around 3.2%. Germline assignment: CDR1 MGHDK and CDR2 SYGVNS. The CDR3 has 13 residues. V was pared by 11 bases and J by 0 bases, with 7 bases of the junction left unmatched. This TCR was sampled from a female donor with ankylosing spondylitis or in good health (not recorded which). The chain has TRBV25-1 and TRBJ2-7, with 7 bases fitting TRBD1. Sequencing was performed on blood, either unsorted or a sorted T cell fraction (not recorded which). CDR3 coding DNA: TGTGCCGTTGGTGGGGACAGCTCCTACGAGCAGTACTTC. It yields the protein CAVGGDSSYEQYF.